The 9 T cell receptor beta chains below were found in one sample sequenced in a study of breast tumors, draining lymph nodes, adjacent tissues. Using its own MiXCR run on the multiplex PCR reads, TCRdb lists one record per CDR3 protein. The sample comprises 120,000 or so distinct CDR3 sequences, 15% to 20% of which are singletons, and over 3% rests with the top ten. Samples came from axillary lymph nodes draining the breast cancer. The specimen was axillary lymph node tissue. The receptors come from a female donor with breast cancer. Some clones in this sample may be carry-over from other donors' samples.

At least ten counts were recorded for this clonotype. The chain employs TRBV10-3 and TRBJ2-3, with no clear D. Germline V CDR1 and CDR2: ENHRY, SYGVKD. The CDR3 has 14 amino acids. The germline V and J ends were trimmed by 2 bases and 2 bases, with 8 bases remaining between them. CDR3 amino acids: CAISERLYTDTQYF. Here the CDR3 DNA reads TGTGCCATCAGTGAGAGGCTATACACAGATACGCAGTATTTT.

This clonotype has a handful of counts. It may be a read error: a sequence one base away is much more abundant. The chain joins TRBV7-9 to TRBJ2-7, with TRBD1 matching over 8 bases. Looked up from germline, CDR1 is SEHNR and CDR2 is FQNEAQ (reference sequence). CDR3 length: 16 amino acids. Here the CDR3 reads CASSPPGGVKTYERYF. The DNA for the CDR3 is TGTGCCAGCAGCCCCCCAGGGGGCGTGAAGACCTACGAGCGGTACTTC.

This clonotype was seen at least ten times. V usage is TRBV20-1 and J usage is TRBJ2-5; D is uncertain. The CDR3 has 14 residues. Germline lookup yields CDR1 DFQATT and CDR2 SNEGSKA (reference sequence). The germline V and J ends were trimmed by 5 bases and 0 bases, with 13 bases remaining between them. The CDR3 DNA reads as TGCAGTGCTTCTTTAGATTGGTACCAAGAGACCCAGTACTTC. It yields the protein CSASLDWYQETQYF.

Regarding this clonotype: With a much larger clone just one base away, this may be a read error. CDR3 in DNA: TGTGCCAGCCGTCCCCTAGCGGGTGCCTACGAGCAGTACTTC. Encoded protein: CASRPLAGAYEQYF. This rearrangement joins TRBV6-5 to TRBJ2-7, with 8 bases matching TRBD2. Germline V gene lookup returns CDR1 MNHEY and CDR2 SVGAGI. Trimming at V came to 8 bases and at J to 2 bases, leaving 8 bases not matched to a gene. This CDR3 is 14 amino acids long.

This clonotype was seen more than once but under ten times. This chain uses TRBV3-1 with TRBJ2-1; the match to TRBD2 covers 14 bases. The trim removed 0 bases at V and 8 bases at J, leaving 6 bases unmatched. The CDR3 spans 17 residues. Germline CDR1 and CDR2: LGHDT and YNNKEL (reference sequence). The CDR3 is CASSQESGTSGRDEQFF. The CDR3 DNA follows: TGTGCCAGCAGCCAAGAATCCGGGACTAGCGGGAGAGATGAGCAGTTCTTC.

This clonotype came up many times. V usage is TRBV15 and J usage is TRBJ1-4; D is unresolved. Germline loops: CDR1 LNHNV, CDR2 YYDKDF (reference sequence). Deletions cut 1 base from V and 6 bases from J, with 12 bases between. There are 15 residues in the CDR3. CDR3 protein: CATSRGRVTHEKLFF. The CDR3 bases are TGTGCCACCAGCAGAGGGAGGGTCACTCATGAAAAACTGTTTTTT.

With regard to this clonotype: A read error may be the cause here, since a much bigger clone is one base away. This chain links TRBV30 with TRBJ2-1; D not certain. CDR3 length equals 12 residues. Germline V gene data show CDR1 as GTSNPN and CDR2 as SVGIG (reference sequence). The CDR3 nucleotides are TGTGCCTGGAGTGTAGCTAACAATGGGCAGTTCTTC. Translation gives CAWSVANNGQFF.

In the case of this clonotype: With a much larger clone just one base away, this may be a read error. No conserved phenylalanine or tryptophan is present at the end of the CDR3, so a read error is the likely explanation. The chain employs TRBV6-1 and TRBJ2-7; D gene ambiguous. V shed 3 bases and J shed 4 bases, with 10 bases lying between them. The germline V gene encodes CDR1 MNHNS and CDR2 SASEGT. The CDR3 has 13 residues. CDR3 loop: CASSESSLYEQYS. The CDR3 bases are TGTGCCAGCAGTGAGAGTAGTTTATACGAGCAGTACTCC.

Concerning this clonotype: Being one base from a much bigger clone, this may be a read error. The genes are TRBV7-9 and TRBJ2-5, with 7 bases lining up with TRBD2. This CDR3 spans 13 amino acids. V shed 3 bases, J shed 5 bases, and the junction held 3 bases outside the gene matches. From germline, CDR1 is SEHNR and CDR2 FQNEAQ (reference sequence). CDR3 sequence (DNA): TGTGCCAGCAGCTTCGCGGGGGTGGAGACCCAGTACTTC. It yields the protein CASSFAGVETQYF.